This T cell receptor beta chain was retrieved from a study of blood T cell repertoires in COVID-19. Turning to the study itself: The analysed material was cDNA or gDNA that came from T cells, B-cell-depleted T cells, or PBMCs.

The CDR3 has 14 amino acids. Germline V gives CDR1 MNHEY, CDR2 SVGAGI. V gave up 6 bases and J gave up 5 bases; unmatched junction bases: 6. Participants came from around 25 US areas, aged about 18 to 89 years. Recovered participants had two consecutive negative NP/OP PCR tests, healthcare professional clearance, or symptom resolution. Sequencing was performed with immunoSEQ multiplex PCR; in TCRdb, only in-frame clones are kept and a portion is missing. This sample has a few hundred thousand clones, with roughly 85% found just once. The receptor's source is a woman between 50 and 59 years old who had recovered from COVID-19. This chain uses TRBV6-5 with TRBJ1-5, with TRBD1 matching over 8 bases. Source material: PBMCs or T cells enriched from blood (not recorded which). Written as DNA, the CDR3 is TGTGCCAGCAGCGCCGGGACAGGACATCAGCCCCAGCATTTT. Residues: CASSAGTGHQPQHF.